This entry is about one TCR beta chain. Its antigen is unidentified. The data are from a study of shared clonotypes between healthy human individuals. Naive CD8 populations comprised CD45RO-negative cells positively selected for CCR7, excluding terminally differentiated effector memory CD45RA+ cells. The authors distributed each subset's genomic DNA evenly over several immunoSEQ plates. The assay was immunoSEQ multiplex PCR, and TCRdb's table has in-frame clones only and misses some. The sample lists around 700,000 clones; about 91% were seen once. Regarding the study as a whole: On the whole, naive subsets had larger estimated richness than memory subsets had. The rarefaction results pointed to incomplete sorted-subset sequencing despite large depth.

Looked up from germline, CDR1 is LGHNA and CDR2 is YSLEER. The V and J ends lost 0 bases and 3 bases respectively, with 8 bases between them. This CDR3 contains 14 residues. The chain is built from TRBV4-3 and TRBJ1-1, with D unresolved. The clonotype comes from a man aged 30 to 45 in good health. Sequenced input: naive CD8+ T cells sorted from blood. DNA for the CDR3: TGCGCCAGCAGCCAAGATCACTCCTACACTGAAGCTTTCTTT. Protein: CASSQDHSYTEAFF.